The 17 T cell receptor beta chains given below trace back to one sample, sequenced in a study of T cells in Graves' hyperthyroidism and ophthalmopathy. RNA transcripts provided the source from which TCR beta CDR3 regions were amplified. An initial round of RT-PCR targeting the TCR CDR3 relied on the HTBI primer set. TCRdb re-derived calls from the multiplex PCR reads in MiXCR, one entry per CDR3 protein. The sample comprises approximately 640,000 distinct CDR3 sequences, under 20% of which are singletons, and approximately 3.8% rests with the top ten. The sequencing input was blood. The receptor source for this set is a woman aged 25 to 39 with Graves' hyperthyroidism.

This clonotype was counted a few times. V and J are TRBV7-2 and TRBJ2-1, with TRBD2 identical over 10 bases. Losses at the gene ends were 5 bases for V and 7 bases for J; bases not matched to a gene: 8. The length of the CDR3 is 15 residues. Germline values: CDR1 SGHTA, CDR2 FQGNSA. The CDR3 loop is CASSQLGLALNEQFF. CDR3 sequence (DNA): TGTGCCAGCAGCCAACTGGGACTAGCGTTAAATGAGCAGTTCTTC.

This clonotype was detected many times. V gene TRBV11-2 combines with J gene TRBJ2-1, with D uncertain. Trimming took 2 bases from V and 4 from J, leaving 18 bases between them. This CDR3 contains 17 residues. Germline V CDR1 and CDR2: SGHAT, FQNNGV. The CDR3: CASSLYSGASLYNEQFF. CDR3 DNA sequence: TGTGCCAGCAGCTTATATAGTGGTGCCTCACTTTACAATGAGCAGTTCTTC.

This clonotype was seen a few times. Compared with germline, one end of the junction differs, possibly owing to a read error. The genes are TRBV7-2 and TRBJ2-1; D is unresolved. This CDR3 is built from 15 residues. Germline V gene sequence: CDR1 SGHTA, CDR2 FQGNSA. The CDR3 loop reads CASSFARQSYNGQFF. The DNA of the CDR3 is TGTGCCAGCAGCTTTGCGAGGCAGTCCTACAATGGGCAGTTCTTC.

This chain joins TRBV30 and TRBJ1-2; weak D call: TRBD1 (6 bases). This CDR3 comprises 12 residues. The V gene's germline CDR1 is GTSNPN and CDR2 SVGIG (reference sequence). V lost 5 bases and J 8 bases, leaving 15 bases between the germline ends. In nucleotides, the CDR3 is TGTGCCTGGGAGGGGGGCCCACGGGGCTACACCTTC. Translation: CAWEGGPRGYTF.

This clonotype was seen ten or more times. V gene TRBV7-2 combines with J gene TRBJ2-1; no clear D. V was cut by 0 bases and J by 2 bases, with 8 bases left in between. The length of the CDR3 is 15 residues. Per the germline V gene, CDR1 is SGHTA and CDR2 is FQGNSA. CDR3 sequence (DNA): TGTGCCAGCAGCTTAGCGGGCCTGCCCTACAATGAGCAGTTCTTC. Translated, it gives CASSLAGLPYNEQFF.

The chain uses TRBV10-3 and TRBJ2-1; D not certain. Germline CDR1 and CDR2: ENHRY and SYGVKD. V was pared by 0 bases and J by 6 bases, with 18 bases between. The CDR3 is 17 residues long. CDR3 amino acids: CAISESKRKVLSNEQFF. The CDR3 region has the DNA TGTGCCATCAGTGAGTCGAAAAGAAAGGTTTTGAGCAATGAGCAGTTCTTC.

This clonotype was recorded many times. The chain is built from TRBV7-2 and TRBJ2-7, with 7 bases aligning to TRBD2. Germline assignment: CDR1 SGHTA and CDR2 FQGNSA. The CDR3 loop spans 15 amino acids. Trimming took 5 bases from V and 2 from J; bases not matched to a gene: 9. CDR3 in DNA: TGTGCCAGCAGCCCGAGCGGGGTAGGGCCCTACGAGCAGTACTTC. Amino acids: CASSPSGVGPYEQYF.

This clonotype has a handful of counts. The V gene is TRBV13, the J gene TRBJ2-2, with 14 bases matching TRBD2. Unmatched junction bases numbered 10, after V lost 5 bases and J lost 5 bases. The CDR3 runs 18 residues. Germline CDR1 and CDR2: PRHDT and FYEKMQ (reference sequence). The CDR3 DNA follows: TGTGCCAGCAGCCAGCCGGGACTAGCGGGAGTATGGACCGGGGAGCTGTTTTTT. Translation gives CASSQPGLAGVWTGELFF.

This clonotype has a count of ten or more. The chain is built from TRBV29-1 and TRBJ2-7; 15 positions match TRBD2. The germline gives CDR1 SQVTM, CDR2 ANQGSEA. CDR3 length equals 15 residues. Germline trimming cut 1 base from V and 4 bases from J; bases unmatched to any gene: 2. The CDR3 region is CSVEAGTSGRYEQYF. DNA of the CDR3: TGCAGCGTTGAAGCGGGGACTAGCGGGAGGTACGAGCAGTACTTC.

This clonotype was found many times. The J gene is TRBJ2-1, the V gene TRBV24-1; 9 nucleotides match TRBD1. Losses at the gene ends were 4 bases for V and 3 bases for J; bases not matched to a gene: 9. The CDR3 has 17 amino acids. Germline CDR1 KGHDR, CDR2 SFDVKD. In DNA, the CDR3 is TGTGCCACCAGTGACCGCCCCGGGACAGGGTACTACAATGAGCAGTTCTTC. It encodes CATSDRPGTGYYNEQFF.

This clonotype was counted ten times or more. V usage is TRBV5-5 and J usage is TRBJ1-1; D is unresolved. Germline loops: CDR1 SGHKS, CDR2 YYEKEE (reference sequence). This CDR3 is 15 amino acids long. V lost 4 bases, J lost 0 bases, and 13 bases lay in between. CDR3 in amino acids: CASSELWQMNTEAFF. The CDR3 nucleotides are TGTGCCAGCAGCGAGTTGTGGCAGATGAACACTGAAGCTTTCTTT.

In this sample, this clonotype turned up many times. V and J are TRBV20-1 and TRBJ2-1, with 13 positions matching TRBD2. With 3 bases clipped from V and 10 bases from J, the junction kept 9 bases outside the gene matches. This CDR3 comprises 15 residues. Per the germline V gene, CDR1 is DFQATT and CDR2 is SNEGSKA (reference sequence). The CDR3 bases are TGCAGTGCTAGTAGTGGTGGACTAGCGGGAGTGGAGCAGTTCTTC. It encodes CSASSGGLAGVEQFF.

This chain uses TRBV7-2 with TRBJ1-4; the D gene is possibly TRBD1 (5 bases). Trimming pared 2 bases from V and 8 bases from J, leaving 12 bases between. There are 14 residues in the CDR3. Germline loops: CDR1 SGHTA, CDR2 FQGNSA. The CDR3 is CASSLPGIEEKLFF. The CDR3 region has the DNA TGTGCCAGCAGCTTACCAGGGATTGAGGAAAAACTGTTTTTT.

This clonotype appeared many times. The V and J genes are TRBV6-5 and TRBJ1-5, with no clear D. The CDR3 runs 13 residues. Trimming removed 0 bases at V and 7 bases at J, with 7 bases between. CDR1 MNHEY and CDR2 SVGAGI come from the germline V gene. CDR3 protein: CASSYSVGQPQHF. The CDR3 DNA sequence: TGTGCCAGCAGTTACTCGGTGGGCCAGCCCCAGCATTTT.

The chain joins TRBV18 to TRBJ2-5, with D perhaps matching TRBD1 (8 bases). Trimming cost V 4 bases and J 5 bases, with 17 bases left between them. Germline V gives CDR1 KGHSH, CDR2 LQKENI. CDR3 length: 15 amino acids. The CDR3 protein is CASSQNGQGGETQYF. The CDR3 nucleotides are TGTGCCAGCTCACAGAACGGACAGGGAGGGGAGACCCAGTACTTC. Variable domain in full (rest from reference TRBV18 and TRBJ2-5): NAGVMQNPRHLVRRRGQEARLRCSPMKGHSHVYWYRQLPEEGLKFMVYLQKENIIDESGMPKERFSAEFPKEGPSILRIQQVVRGDSAAYFCASSQNGQGGETQYFGPGTRLLVL.

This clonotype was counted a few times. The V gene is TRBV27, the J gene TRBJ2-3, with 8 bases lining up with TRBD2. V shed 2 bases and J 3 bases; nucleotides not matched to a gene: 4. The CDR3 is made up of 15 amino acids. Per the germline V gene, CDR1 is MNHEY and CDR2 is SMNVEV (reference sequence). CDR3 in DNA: TGTGCCAGCAGTTTAATGGGGACTAGGACAGATACGCAGTATTTT. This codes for CASSLMGTRTDTQYF.

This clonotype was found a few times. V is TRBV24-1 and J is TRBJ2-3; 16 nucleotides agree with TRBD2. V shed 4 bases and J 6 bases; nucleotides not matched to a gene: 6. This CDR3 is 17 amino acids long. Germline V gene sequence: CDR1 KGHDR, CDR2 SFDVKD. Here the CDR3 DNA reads TGTGCCACCAGTGACCAGGGACTAGCGGGAGGGCTGGATACGCAGTATTTT. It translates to CATSDQGLAGGLDTQYF.